The source of this T cell receptor (beta chain) is a study of T cell repertoires in cytomegalovirus infection. For the study at large: From public TCR beta signatures came an indication of both CMV infection and matching HLA type.

Comments on this clonotype: The antigen remains undetermined.

Study-wide results and caveats: The study identified carriers of CMV plus the relevant HLA from cumulative public TCR beta family frequency. HLA-C-restricted, CMV-specific TCR beta clonotypes were dominant ex vivo.

V lost 9 bases and J lost 3; bases outside the gene matches: 9. The CDR3 covers 14 residues. Germline V lookup: CDR1 SNHLY, CDR2 FYNNEI. MiXCR was run by TCRdb on the reads, yielding one entry per CDR3 protein. This table holds 510,000 or so distinct CDR3 sequences, approximately 26% found once. The source material was PBMCs. The gene calls are TRBV2 and TRBJ2-7, with 9 bases identical to TRBD2. This receptor was obtained from a human donor in good health (CMV status not recorded). Some clones in this sample may be carry-over from other donors' samples. The CDR3 sequence is CARGVASGNYEQYF. CDR3 nucleotide sequence: TGTGCCAGAGGAGTCGCTAGCGGGAACTACGAGCAGTACTTC. The full variable domain, completed using reference TRBV2 and TRBJ2-7, is EPEVTQTPSHQVTQMGQEVILRCVPISNHLYFYWYRQILGQKVEFLVSFYNNEISEKSEIFDDQFSVERPDGSNFTLKIRSTKLEDSAMYFCARGVASGNYEQYFGPGTRLTVT.